The 30 T cell receptor beta chains in this list originate from one sample, sequenced in a study of blood T cell repertoires in COVID-19. Sequencing was performed with immunoSEQ multiplex PCR; in TCRdb, only in-frame clones are kept and a portion is missing. The top ten hold over 20% of the sample, which has fewer than 200,000 clones, about 80% seen once. Sequencing was done on a sample of peripheral blood. The receptor set was obtained from a woman older than 75 with acute or convalescent COVID-19.

The chain combines TRBV19 with TRBJ2-5; no firm D call. V gave up 6 bases and J gave up 5 bases, with 10 bases separating them. Germline V gene sequence: CDR1 LNHDA, CDR2 SQIVND (reference sequence). CDR3 length: 12 residues. CDR3 DNA sequence: TGTGCCAGTAGAGCCTCATCTGAGACCCAGTACTTC. Translation gives CASRASSETQYF. The complete variable domain, with remaining parts taken from reference TRBV19 and TRBJ2-5, reads DGGITQSPKYLFRKEGQNVTLSCEQNLNHDAMYWYRQDPGQGLRLIYYSQIVNDFQKGDIAEGYSVSREKKESFPLTVTSAQKNPTAFYLCASRASSETQYFGPGTRLLVL.

J is TRBJ2-1 and V is TRBV5-1; no definite D call. The V and J ends lost 1 base and 4 bases respectively, with 12 bases between them. The CDR3 is made up of 15 amino acids. Germline-derived CDR1 and CDR2 are SGHRS and YFSETQ. The CDR3 sequence is CASSLQQATYNEQFF. The DNA of the CDR3 is TGCGCCAGCAGCTTGCAGCAAGCGACTTACAATGAGCAGTTCTTC.

V usage is TRBV5-1 and J usage is TRBJ2-1; the D gene is possibly TRBD1 (5 bases). This CDR3 has 18 amino acids. Trimming took 2 bases from V and 0 from J, leaving 18 bases between them. The germline CDR1 and CDR2 sequences are SGHRS and YFSETQ. CDR3 sequence (DNA): TGCGCCAGCAGCTTTCGGGCCAAGGGGATGAACTCCTACAATGAGCAGTTCTTC. This gives the protein CASSFRAKGMNSYNEQFF.

The chain uses TRBV6-4 and TRBJ1-1, with a tentative D call TRBD1 (6 bases). Germline V gene data show CDR1 as MRHNA and CDR2 as SNTAGT. Between the trimmed V and J ends, which lost 2 bases and 6 bases, there was a span of 10 bases. This CDR3 contains 13 residues. This chain's CDR3 is CASSDEQGSEAFF. The DNA of the CDR3 is TGTGCCAGCAGTGACGAGCAGGGGTCTGAAGCTTTCTTT.

The genes are TRBV19 and TRBJ2-3; the match to TRBD2 covers 10 bases. The trim removed 0 bases at V and 2 bases at J, leaving 5 bases unmatched. Germline CDR1 and CDR2: LNHDA and SQIVND (reference sequence). The CDR3 spans 17 residues. The CDR3: CASSIEGTSAITDTQYF. For the CDR3, the DNA is TGTGCCAGTAGTATAGAGGGGACTAGCGCAATCACAGATACGCAGTATTTT. Together with reference TRBV19 and TRBJ2-3, the CDR3 gives the full variable domain: DGGITQSPKYLFRKEGQNVTLSCEQNLNHDAMYWYRQDPGQGLRLIYYSQIVNDFQKGDIAEGYSVSREKKESFPLTVTSAQKNPTAFYLCASSIEGTSAITDTQYFGPGTRLTVL.

The gene calls are TRBV5-1 and TRBJ2-2, with TRBD2 identical over 8 bases. The V and J ends lost 6 bases and 6 bases, in that order; junction bases with no gene match: 7. The germline gives CDR1 SGHRS, CDR2 YFSETQ. The CDR3 sequence is 14 residues long. This chain's CDR3 is CASTPQAGAGELFF. CDR3 DNA sequence: TGCGCCAGCACACCCCAAGCGGGAGCCGGGGAGCTGTTTTTT.

The chain carries TRBV7-2 and TRBJ1-2; 9 bases match TRBD1. CDR3 length: 13 residues. The germline V gene has CDR1 SGHTA and CDR2 FQGNSA. The trim removed 2 bases at V and 10 bases at J, leaving 5 bases unmatched. In DNA form, the CDR3 reads TGTGCCAGCAGCTTAAGGGACAGGGTATCCTACACCTTC. Residues: CASSLRDRVSYTF.

The chain carries TRBV11-2 and TRBJ1-1; the D is unclear. Germline-derived CDR1 and CDR2 are SGHAT and FQNNGV. The CDR3 has 13 amino acids. Trimming pared 4 bases from V and 6 bases from J, leaving 12 bases between. The CDR3 sequence is CASSYAGRAEAFF. The CDR3 DNA sequence: TGTGCCAGCAGCTACGCCGGGCGGGCTGAAGCTTTCTTT. The whole variable domain, filled in from reference TRBV11-2 and TRBJ1-1, reads EAGVAQSPRYKIIEKRQSVAFWCNPISGHATLYWYQQILGQGPKLLIQFQNNGVVDDSQLPKDRFSAERLKGVDSTLKIQPAKLEDSAVYLCASSYAGRAEAFFGQGTRLTVV.

This clone showed up just a few times. This rearrangement joins TRBV11-2 to TRBJ1-1; D gene uncertain. The CDR3 totals 13 residues. Germline V gives CDR1 SGHAT, CDR2 FQNNGV. The V end lost 0 bases, the J end lost 5 bases, and 7 bases lay between the germline ends. CDR3 nucleotide sequence: TGTGCCAGCAGCTTAGATGCGGGGACTGAAGCTTTCTTT. Translating it yields CASSLDAGTEAFF.

The chain links TRBV6-5 to TRBJ1-6, with D uncertain. This CDR3 has 15 residues. Between the trimmed V and J ends, which lost 6 bases and 5 bases, there was a span of 14 bases. Germline CDR1 reads MNHEY; CDR2 reads SVGAGI. CDR3 DNA sequence: TGTGCCAGCAGCAAAACCGACACCAATAATTCACCCCTCCACTTT. Translating gives CASSKTDTNNSPLHF.

The rearrangement joins TRBV6-6 to TRBJ2-1; 8 positions agree with TRBD2. This CDR3 has 13 amino acids. V shed 7 bases and J 13 bases; nucleotides not matched to a gene: 12. The germline gives CDR1 MNHNY, CDR2 SVGAGI (reference sequence). The DNA of the CDR3 is TGTGCCAGCAATCCCAACACTAGCGGCAGACAGTTCTTC. Its translation is CASNPNTSGRQFF.

The chain employs TRBV28 and TRBJ2-3; D is uncertain. The CDR3 runs to 14 residues. Germline V CDR1 and CDR2: MDHEN, SYDVKM. V shed 6 bases and J shed 4 bases, with 14 bases lying between them. CDR3: CASSFQTAADTQYF. The CDR3 DNA reads TGTGCCAGCAGCTTTCAGACTGCCGCAGATACGCAGTATTTT.

The gene calls are TRBV5-1 and TRBJ2-6, with 7 bases fitting TRBD1. Germline V CDR1 and CDR2: SGHRS, YFSETQ. Unmatched junction bases numbered 1, after V lost 0 bases and J lost 4 bases. The CDR3 spans 15 residues. DNA of the CDR3: TGCGCCAGCAGCTTGGAGGGGGCCGGGGCCAACGTCCTGACTTTC. This sequence encodes CASSLEGAGANVLTF. Complete variable domain (other parts from reference TRBV5-1 and TRBJ2-6): KAGVTQTPRYLIKTRGQQVTLSCSPISGHRSVSWYQQTPGQGLQFLFEYFSETQRNKGNFPGRFSGRQFSNSRSEMNVSTLELGDSALYLCASSLEGAGANVLTFGAGSRLTVL.

The chain combines TRBV30 with TRBJ2-1; a possible D gene is TRBD2 (7 bases). Trimming stripped 4 bases from V and 4 bases from J, with 14 bases between. The germline gives CDR1 GTSNPN, CDR2 SVGIG (reference sequence). The CDR3 runs to 14 residues. The DNA of the CDR3 is TGTGCCTGGAAAAAGGGGGAGGGGTACAATGAGCAGTTCTTC. Protein product: CAWKKGEGYNEQFF.

This clone was found a few times. The junction shows a germline mismatch at one end, possibly a read error. The CDR3 spells CASSQDQTGGGLEIF. CDR3 nucleotides: TGCGCCAGCAGCCAAGATCAAACGGGGGGAGGGCTGGAGATCTTT. V and J are TRBV4-1 and TRBJ1-1; a possible D gene is TRBD1 (5 bases). The CDR3 runs to 15 residues. The germline V gene encodes CDR1 MGHRA and CDR2 YSYEKL.

Regarding this clone: This specimen includes other DNA sequences encoding the same CDR3. This chain uses TRBV2 with TRBJ2-1; no clear D gene. Germline V gives CDR1 SNHLY, CDR2 FYNNEI. V lost 1 base to trimming and J lost 0 bases, with 4 bases between them. CDR3 size: 14 residues. The DNA of the CDR3 is TGTGCCAGCAGTGAAGGTCTCTCCTACAATGAGCAGTTCTTC. Translating it yields CASSEGLSYNEQFF.

Concerning this clone itself: Other DNA sequences of this sample code for an identical CDR3. This sequence joins TRBV7-9 and TRBJ2-1, with TRBD2 identical over 13 bases. With 3 bases clipped from V and 9 bases from J, the junction kept 5 bases outside the gene matches. This CDR3 comprises 15 residues. Germline values: CDR1 SEHNR, CDR2 FQNEAQ (reference sequence). CDR3 DNA sequence: TGTGCCAGCAGCTTCGGACTAGCGGGAGCAGTTGAGCAGTTCTTC. Translation: CASSFGLAGAVEQFF.

This clone showed up just once. The chain recombines TRBV7-9 with TRBJ1-4; 8 bases match TRBD1. J was trimmed by 7 bases and V by 5 bases; bases with no gene match: 9. The CDR3 is 15 amino acids. Per germline, CDR1 SEHNR and CDR2 FQNEAQ (reference sequence). The CDR3 DNA is TGTGCCAGCAGCGCTGGACAGGGTAGGCTTGAAAAACTGTTTTTT. Its protein is CASSAGQGRLEKLFF.

The chain employs TRBV12-3 or TRBV12-4 and TRBJ1-2, with D possibly being TRBD1 (5 bases). V was shortened by 6 bases and J by 5 bases, with 7 bases between the two germline ends. The CDR3 runs 11 residues. The CDR3 region has the DNA TGTGCCAGCAGCTCAGGGTATGGCTACACCTTC. As protein: CASSSGYGYTF.

The chain couples TRBV4-3 to TRBJ1-1, with D hard to call. The CDR3 is made up of 14 amino acids. Germline lookup yields CDR1 LGHNA and CDR2 YSLEER. The V and J ends lost 0 bases and 1 base respectively, with 6 bases between them. CDR3 DNA: TGCGCCAGCAGCCAAGATGGGCAGAACACTGAAGCTTTCTTT. Translating it yields CASSQDGQNTEAFF.

The chain has TRBV18 and TRBJ1-1; a possible D gene is TRBD1 (6 bases). Trimming cost V 1 base and J 6 bases, with 18 bases left between them. Germline V lookup: CDR1 KGHSH, CDR2 LQKENI. This CDR3 has 16 amino acids. The DNA for the CDR3 is TGTGCCAGCTCACCACGAGGGCCGGGGGGCTCAGCTGAAGCTTTCTTT. Its protein is CASSPRGPGGSAEAFF.

The genes are TRBV4-3 and TRBJ1-5, with 8 bases that match TRBD1. This CDR3 spans 14 amino acids. Germline assignment: CDR1 LGHNA and CDR2 YSLEER. After removal of 1 base from V and 4 bases from J, the junction contained 0 bases not matched to a gene. The CDR3 DNA reads TGCGCCAGCAGCCAAGGGACAGGGAATCAGCCCCAGCATTTT. Its translation is CASSQGTGNQPQHF.

This clone was found a few times. The V gene is TRBV7-2, the J gene TRBJ1-1; D gene ambiguous. In germline, CDR1 is SGHTA, CDR2 FQGNSA. The CDR3 consists of 13 residues. The V end was cut by 1 base, the J end by 2 bases, with 5 bases between. The CDR3 loop is CASSLVQNTEAFF. CDR3 coding DNA: TGTGCCAGCAGCTTAGTACAAAACACTGAAGCTTTCTTT.

This chain connects TRBV18 to TRBJ2-1; tentative D call: TRBD2 (6 bases). Germline V gene lookup returns CDR1 KGHSH and CDR2 LQKENI. The length of the CDR3 is 16 residues. V was cut by 1 base and J by 7 bases, with 17 bases left in between. The CDR3 protein is CASSPRVIGGPNEQFF. CDR3 bases: TGTGCCAGCTCACCACGTGTCATAGGAGGGCCGAATGAGCAGTTCTTC. Full variable domain (rest looked up from reference TRBV18 and TRBJ2-1): NAGVMQNPRHLVRRRGQEARLRCSPMKGHSHVYWYRQLPEEGLKFMVYLQKENIIDESGMPKERFSAEFPKEGPSILRIQQVVRGDSAAYFCASSPRVIGGPNEQFFGPGTRLTVL.

This clone has only one observation. The V and J genes are TRBV6-2 or TRBV6-3 and TRBJ1-1; a weak D match, TRBD1 (5 bases). Trimming stripped 0 bases from V and 4 bases from J, with 9 bases between. Germline V gene data show CDR1 as MNHEY and CDR2 as SVGEGT. The CDR3 contains 14 residues. The CDR3 sequence: CASSYSGRVTEAFF. CDR3 DNA sequence: TGTGCCAGCAGTTACTCGGGCAGGGTCACTGAAGCTTTCTTT.

The CDR3 nucleotides are TGTGCCAGCAGCCCGGACAGGGGGCTTTCAGCTTTCTTT. It translates to CASSPDRGLSAFF. The chain couples TRBV12-3 or TRBV12-4 to TRBJ1-1; 11 positions agree with TRBD1. The CDR3 runs to 13 residues. J lost 10 bases, V lost 6 bases, and 7 bases had no gene match.

V gene TRBV3-1 (or the pseudogene TRBV3-2) combines with J gene TRBJ2-7; D may be TRBD2 (5 bases). Trimming left V 5 bases short and J 5 bases short, with 10 bases between. The CDR3 extends over 12 amino acids. The germline V gene has CDR1 LGHDT and CDR2 YNNKEL (reference sequence). The CDR3 coding sequence is TGTGCCAGCAGCGCAAGCGGACACGAGCAGTACTTC. Translated, it gives CASSASGHEQYF.

The chain combines TRBV18 with TRBJ2-7, with a possible D match to TRBD1 (5 bases). V dropped 6 bases and J dropped 1 base, with 10 bases sitting between them. The CDR3 contains 13 residues. Per germline, CDR1 KGHSH and CDR2 LQKENI. The CDR3 bases are TGTGCCAGCTCCTCCGACAGTTCCTACGAGCAGTACTTC. The encoded protein is CASSSDSSYEQYF.

This chain links TRBV2 with TRBJ1-5, with 7 bases matching TRBD1. The V and J ends lost 8 bases and 3 bases, in that order; junction bases with no gene match: 7. This CDR3 has 14 residues. CDR1 and CDR2 (germline): SNHLY, FYNNEI. CDR3 sequence: CASLKGQHNQPQHF. CDR3 nucleotides: TGTGCCAGCCTAAAGGGACAGCACAATCAGCCCCAGCATTTT.

The J gene is TRBJ2-3, the V gene TRBV6-5, with 7 positions matching TRBD2. V shed 6 bases, J shed 4 bases, and the junction held 1 base outside the gene matches. Germline assignment: CDR1 MNHEY and CDR2 SVGAGI. This CDR3 is 12 amino acids long. DNA of the CDR3: TGTGCCAGCAGAGGGAGGGCAGATACGCAGTATTTT. It yields the protein CASRGRADTQYF.